One T cell receptor beta chain is described in this entry. This sample is part of a study of blood T cells in healthy people across ages. A second PCR, run for about 6 to 11 cycles, used a sample-barcoded 5' primer plus a J-beta primer mix. TCRdb redid the calling of the 5' RACE reads with MiXCR, one entry per CDR3 protein. The sample has approximately 1,700,000 distinct CDR3 sequences; around 42% are singletons. Sequenced sample: blood. The receptor was derived from a human donor in good health.

CDR3 bases: TGCAGTGCTCCGAACCCCGACGGGGCCCTCCTCGGCACAGATACGCAGTATTTT. This encodes CSAPNPDGALLGTDTQYF. The gene calls are TRBV20-1 and TRBJ2-3, with D perhaps assigned TRBD1 or TRBD2 (5 bases each). Trimming shortened V by 5 bases and J by 1 base, and 25 bases separated the two germline ends. The CDR3 runs 18 residues. The germline CDR1 and CDR2 sequences are DFQATT and SNEGSKA (reference sequence).